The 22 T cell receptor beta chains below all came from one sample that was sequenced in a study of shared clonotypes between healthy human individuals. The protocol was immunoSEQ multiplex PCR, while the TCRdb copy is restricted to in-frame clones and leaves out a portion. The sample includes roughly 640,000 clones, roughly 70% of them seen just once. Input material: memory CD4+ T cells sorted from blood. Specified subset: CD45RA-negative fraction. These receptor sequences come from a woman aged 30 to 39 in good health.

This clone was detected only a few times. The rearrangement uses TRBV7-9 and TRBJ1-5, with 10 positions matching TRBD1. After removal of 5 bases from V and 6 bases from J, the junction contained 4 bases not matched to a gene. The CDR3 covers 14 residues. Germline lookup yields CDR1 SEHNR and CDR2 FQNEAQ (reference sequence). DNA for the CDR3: TGTGCCAGCAGCCGGACAGGGGGAGGTCAGCCCCAGCATTTT. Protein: CASSRTGGGQPQHF.

CDR3 coding DNA: TGTGCCAGCTCACCACCAGGGATGCGAGAGACCCAGTACTTC. Amino acids: CASSPPGMRETQYF. The chain uses TRBV18 and TRBJ2-5; D is uncertain. This CDR3 region has 14 residues. The V end was cut by 0 bases, the J end by 4 bases, with 9 bases between. In germline, CDR1 is KGHSH, CDR2 LQKENI.

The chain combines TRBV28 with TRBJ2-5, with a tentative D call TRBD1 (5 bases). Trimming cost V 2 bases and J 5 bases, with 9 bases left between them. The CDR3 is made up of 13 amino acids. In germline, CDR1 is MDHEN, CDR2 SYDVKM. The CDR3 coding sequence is TGTGCCAGCAGTTTACAGGGAATTGAGACCCAGTACTTC. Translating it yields CASSLQGIETQYF.

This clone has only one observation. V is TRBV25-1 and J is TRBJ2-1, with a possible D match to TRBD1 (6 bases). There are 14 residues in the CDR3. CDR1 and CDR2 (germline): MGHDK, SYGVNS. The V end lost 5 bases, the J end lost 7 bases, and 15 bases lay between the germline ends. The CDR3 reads CASSPRDIRNEQFF. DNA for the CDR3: TGTGCCAGCAGTCCACGGGACATTCGGAATGAGCAGTTCTTC.

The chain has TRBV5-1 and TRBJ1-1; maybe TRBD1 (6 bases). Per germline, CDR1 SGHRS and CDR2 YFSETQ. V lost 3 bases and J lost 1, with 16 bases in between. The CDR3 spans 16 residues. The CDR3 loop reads CASSYLGGAGNTEAFF. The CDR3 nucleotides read TGCGCCAGCAGCTATCTGGGGGGCGCGGGGAACACTGAAGCTTTCTTT.

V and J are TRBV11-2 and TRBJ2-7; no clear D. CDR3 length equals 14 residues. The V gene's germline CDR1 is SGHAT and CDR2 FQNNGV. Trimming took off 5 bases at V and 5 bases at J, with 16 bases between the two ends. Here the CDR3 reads CASSQGGVANEQYF. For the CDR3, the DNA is TGTGCCAGCAGCCAAGGTGGGGTGGCGAACGAGCAGTACTTC.

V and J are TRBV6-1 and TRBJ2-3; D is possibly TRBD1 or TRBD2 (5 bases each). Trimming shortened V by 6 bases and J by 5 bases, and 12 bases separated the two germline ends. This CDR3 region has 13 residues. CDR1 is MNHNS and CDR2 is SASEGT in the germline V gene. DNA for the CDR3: TGTGCCAGCAGCACGGGGCCATTAGATACGCAGTATTTT. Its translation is CASSTGPLDTQYF.

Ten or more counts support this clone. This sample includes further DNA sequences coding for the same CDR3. The CDR3 sequence is CAWRGTGNTGELFF. The CDR3 DNA follows: TGTGCCTGGAGGGGGACAGGGAACACCGGGGAGCTGTTTTTT. The chain recombines TRBV30 with TRBJ2-2; 8 nucleotides line up with TRBD1. Germline V gene sequence: CDR1 GTSNPN, CDR2 SVGIG (reference sequence). V gave up 3 bases and J gave up 1 base; unmatched junction bases: 1. This CDR3 contains 14 residues. Using reference TRBV30 and TRBJ2-2 for the parts outside the CDR3, the full variable domain is SQTIHQWPATLVQPVGSPLSLECTVEGTSNPNLYWYRQAAGRGLQLLFYSVGIGQISSEVPQNLSASRPQDRQFILSSKKLLLSDSGFYLCAWRGTGNTGELFFGEGSRLTVL.

This CDR3 reads CASSLSGTQETQYF. The CDR3 DNA sequence: TGTGCCAGCAGCTTAAGCGGAACACAAGAGACCCAGTACTTC. The gene calls are TRBV13 and TRBJ2-5; tentatively, D is TRBD2 (5 bases). Germline V lookup: CDR1 PRHDT, CDR2 FYEKMQ (reference sequence). There are 14 residues in the CDR3. Trimming pared 2 bases from V and 2 bases from J, leaving 9 bases between.

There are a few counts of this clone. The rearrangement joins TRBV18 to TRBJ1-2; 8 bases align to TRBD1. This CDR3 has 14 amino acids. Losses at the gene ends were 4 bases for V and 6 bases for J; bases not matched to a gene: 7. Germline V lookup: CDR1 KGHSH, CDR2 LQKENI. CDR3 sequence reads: CASSRGTGGDGYTF. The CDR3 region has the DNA TGTGCCAGCTCACGAGGGACAGGAGGAGATGGCTACACCTTC.

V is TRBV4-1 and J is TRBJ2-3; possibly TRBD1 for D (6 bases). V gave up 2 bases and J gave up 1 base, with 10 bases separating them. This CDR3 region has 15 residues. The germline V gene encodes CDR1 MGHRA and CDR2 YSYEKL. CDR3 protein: CASSQTGKRTDTQYF. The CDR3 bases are TGCGCCAGCAGCCAAACAGGGAAGCGCACAGATACGCAGTATTTT.

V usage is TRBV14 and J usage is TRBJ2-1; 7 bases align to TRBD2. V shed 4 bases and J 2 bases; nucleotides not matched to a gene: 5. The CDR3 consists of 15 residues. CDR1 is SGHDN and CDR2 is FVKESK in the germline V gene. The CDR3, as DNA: TGTGCCAGCAGCCCCCGGGGGGAGGCCTACAATGAGCAGTTCTTC. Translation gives CASSPRGEAYNEQFF.

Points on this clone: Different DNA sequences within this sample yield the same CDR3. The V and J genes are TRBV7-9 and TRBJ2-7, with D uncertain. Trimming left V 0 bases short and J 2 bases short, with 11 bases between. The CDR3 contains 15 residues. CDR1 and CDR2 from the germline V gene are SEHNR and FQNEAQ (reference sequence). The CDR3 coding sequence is TGTGCCAGCAGCTTAGCACGAGGCGTAACCTACGAGCAGTACTTC. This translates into CASSLARGVTYEQYF.

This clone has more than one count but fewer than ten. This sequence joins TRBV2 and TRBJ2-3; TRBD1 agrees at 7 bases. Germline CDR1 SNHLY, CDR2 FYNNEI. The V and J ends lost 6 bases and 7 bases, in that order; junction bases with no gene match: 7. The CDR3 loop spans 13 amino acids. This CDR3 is CASRGTASYTQYF. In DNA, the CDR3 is TGTGCCAGCAGGGGGACAGCTTCGTATACGCAGTATTTT.

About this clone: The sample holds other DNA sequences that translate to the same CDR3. The CDR3: CASSQDGTSGYNEQFF. In nucleotides, the CDR3 is TGTGCCAGCAGCCAGGACGGGACTAGCGGATACAATGAGCAGTTCTTC. The chain recombines TRBV4-2 with TRBJ2-1, with 11 bases fitting TRBD2. This CDR3 is 16 amino acids long. Germline trimming cut 3 bases from V and 4 bases from J; bases unmatched to any gene: 5. CDR1 LGHNA and CDR2 YNFKEQ come from the germline V gene.

CDR3: CASSLSSASSYEQYF. CDR3 nucleotides: TGTGCCAGCAGCTTAAGTAGCGCTTCCTCCTACGAGCAGTACTTC. This rearrangement joins TRBV7-2 to TRBJ2-7, with D perhaps matching TRBD2 (5 bases). Trimming took off 2 bases at V and 0 bases at J, with 11 bases between the two ends. Germline CDR1 reads SGHTA; CDR2 reads FQGNSA. CDR3 length equals 15 residues.

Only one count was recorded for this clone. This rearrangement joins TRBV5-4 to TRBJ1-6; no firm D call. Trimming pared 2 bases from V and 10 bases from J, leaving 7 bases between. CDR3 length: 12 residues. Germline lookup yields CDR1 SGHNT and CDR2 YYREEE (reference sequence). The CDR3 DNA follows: TGTGCCAGCAGCTTTGGAAGGTCACCCCTCCACTTT. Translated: CASSFGRSPLHF.

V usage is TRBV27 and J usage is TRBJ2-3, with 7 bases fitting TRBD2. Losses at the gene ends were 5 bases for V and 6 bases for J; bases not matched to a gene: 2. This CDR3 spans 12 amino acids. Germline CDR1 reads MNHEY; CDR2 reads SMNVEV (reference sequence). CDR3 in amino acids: CASSTSDDTQYF. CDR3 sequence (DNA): TGTGCCAGCAGTACTAGCGACGATACGCAGTATTTT.

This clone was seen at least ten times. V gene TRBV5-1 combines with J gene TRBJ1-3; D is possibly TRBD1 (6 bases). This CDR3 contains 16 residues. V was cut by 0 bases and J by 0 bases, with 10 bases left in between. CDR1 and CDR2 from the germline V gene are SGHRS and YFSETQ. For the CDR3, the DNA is TGCGCCAGCAGCTTGGAGACAGGCACCTCTGGAAACACCATATATTTT. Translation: CASSLETGTSGNTIYF.

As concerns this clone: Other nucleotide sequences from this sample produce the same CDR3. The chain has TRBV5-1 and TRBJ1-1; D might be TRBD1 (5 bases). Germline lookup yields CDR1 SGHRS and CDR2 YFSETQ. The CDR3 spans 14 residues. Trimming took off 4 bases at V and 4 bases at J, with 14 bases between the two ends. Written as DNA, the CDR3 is TGCGCCAGCAGCCCAGGGACGGTTGGCACTGAAGCTTTCTTT. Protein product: CASSPGTVGTEAFF.

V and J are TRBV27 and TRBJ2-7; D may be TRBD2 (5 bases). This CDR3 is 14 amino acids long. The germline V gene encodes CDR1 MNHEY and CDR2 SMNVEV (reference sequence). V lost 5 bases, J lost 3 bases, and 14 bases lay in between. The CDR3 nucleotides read TGTGCCAGCAGTCCCCTGGACTCGTACTACGAGCAGTACTTC. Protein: CASSPLDSYYEQYF.

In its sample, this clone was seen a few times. CDR3 nucleotides: TGTGCCAGCAGTTGGGGGACAGCGATGAACACTGAAGCTTTCTTT. Translation: CASSWGTAMNTEAFF. The J gene is TRBJ1-1, the V gene TRBV27; 7 bases are a match to TRBD1. J was trimmed by 0 bases and V by 4 bases; bases with no gene match: 5. The CDR3 runs 15 residues. Germline CDR1 and CDR2: MNHEY and SMNVEV (reference sequence).